These T cell receptor beta chains were read from a single sample in a study of blood T cell repertoires in COVID-19. The repertoire was sequenced with immunoSEQ multiplex PCR; TCRdb's copy has only in-frame clones and lacks some. This table has 200,000 to 250,000 clones, approximately 86% appearing once. The sequenced material came from peripheral blood. Every receptor here comes from a young woman with COVID-19, enrolled during active disease. Each CDR3 is given with its conserved first and last residue. Fields, in order: CDR3 DNA, CDR3 protein, clone size, D gene, J gene, V gene. A D gene is named only where the DNA matches it firmly. Clone size appears in some rows only: once, few, many, or a class for an expanded clone.

CDR3 DNA: TGTGCCACCGCTTCAACCGGGACAGGGTTTTCACCCCTCCACTTT
CDR3 protein: CATASTGTGFSPLHF
clone size: NA
D gene: TRBD1
J gene: TRBJ1-6
V gene: TRBV6-5

CDR3 DNA: TGCGCCAGCAGCTTACAACAGGGAACCCCTGAAGCTTTCTTT
CDR3 protein: CASSLQQGTPEAFF
clone size: NA
D gene: NA
J gene: TRBJ1-1
V gene: TRBV5-1

CDR3 DNA: TGTGCCAGCAGTTCCACAGGGCTCACAACTAATGAAAAACTGTTTTTT
CDR3 protein: CASSSTGLTTNEKLFF
clone size: NA
D gene: NA
J gene: TRBJ1-4
V gene: TRBV28

CDR3 DNA: TGTGCCAGCAGCGTAAGTGACTTTAACACCGGGGAGCTGTTTTTT
CDR3 protein: CASSVSDFNTGELFF
clone size: once
D gene: NA
J gene: TRBJ2-2
V gene: TRBV9

CDR3 DNA: TGTGCCAGCAGTAACAGGGGGTCCCTCCCCGGGCCCCAGCATTTT
CDR3 protein: CASSNRGSLPGPQHF
clone size: NA
D gene: TRBD1
J gene: TRBJ1-5
V gene: TRBV6-2/TRBV6-3

CDR3 DNA: TGTGCCAGCATATCGTTGAACTATGGCTACACCTTC
CDR3 protein: CASISLNYGYTF
clone size: NA
D gene: NA
J gene: TRBJ1-2
V gene: TRBV6-5

CDR3 DNA: TGTGCCAGCAGCTCTTCGGGACAGGGGCACGAAAAACTGTTTTTT
CDR3 protein: CASSSSGQGHEKLFF
clone size: NA
D gene: TRBD1
J gene: TRBJ1-4
V gene: TRBV7-6

CDR3 DNA: TGTGCCAGCAGGAGGACAGGGTCGGACACTGAAGCTTTCTTT
CDR3 protein: CASRRTGSDTEAFF
clone size: NA
D gene: TRBD1
J gene: TRBJ1-1
V gene: TRBV6-5

CDR3 DNA: TGCGCCAGCAGCTTGGACAGCTACGGGACAGAGTATGGCTACACCTTC
CDR3 protein: CASSLDSYGTEYGYTF
clone size: NA
D gene: TRBD1
J gene: TRBJ1-2
V gene: TRBV5-1

CDR3 DNA: TGTGCCAGCAGCCCATGGGGCGGACTAGCGGGGGGTAGAGAGCAGTTCTTC
CDR3 protein: CASSPWGGLAGGREQFF
clone size: NA
D gene: TRBD2
J gene: TRBJ2-1
V gene: TRBV5-6

CDR3 DNA: TGCGCCAGCAGCGAGGGATTTGGGACAGATACGCAGTATTTT
CDR3 protein: CASSEGFGTDTQYF
clone size: NA
D gene: NA
J gene: TRBJ2-3
V gene: TRBV5-1